Each of the 22 T cell receptor beta chains below was sequenced from the same sample in a study of blood T cell repertoires in COVID-19. The table came from immunoSEQ multiplex PCR; TCRdb's copy has only in-frame clones and leaves some out. The table lists more than 90,000 clones, around 79% of them singletons. What was sequenced was peripheral blood. The receptor set was obtained from a man aged 45-65 years with acute or convalescent COVID-19.

The rearrangement links TRBV7-9 to TRBJ2-2; D remains unclear. V was trimmed by 3 bases and J by 6 bases, leaving 11 bases between them. CDR3 length: 14 residues. Germline V gene sequence: CDR1 SEHNR, CDR2 FQNEAQ (reference sequence). This chain's CDR3 is CASSFSSPSGELFF. CDR3 DNA: TGTGCCAGCAGCTTTTCATCCCCATCCGGGGAGCTGTTTTTT. The variable domain in full, with the rest retrieved from reference TRBV7-9 and TRBJ2-2, is DTGVSQNPRHKITKRGQNVTFRCDPISEHNRLYWYRQTLGQGPEFLTYFQNEAQLEKSRLLSDRFSAERPKGSFSTLEIQRTEQGDSAMYLCASSFSSPSGELFFGEGSRLTVL.

The count of this clone is one. J is TRBJ2-1 and V is TRBV7-8, with D possibly matching TRBD2 (5 bases). This CDR3 is 16 amino acids long. The V gene's germline CDR1 is SGHVS and CDR2 FQNEAQ. The V and J ends lost 6 bases and 12 bases respectively, with 27 bases between them. CDR3 residues: CASSPSRFLATYGQFF. The CDR3 bases are TGTGCCAGCAGTCCCTCTCGCTTCCTAGCTACCTATGGGCAGTTCTTC. The entire variable domain, with the rest obtained from reference TRBV7-8 and TRBJ2-1, is as follows: GAGVSQSPRYKVAKRGQDVALRCDPISGHVSLFWYQQALGQGPEFLTYFQNEAQLDKSGLPSDRFFAERPEGSVSTLKIQRTQQEDSAVYLCASSPSRFLATYGQFFGPGTRLTVL.

This clone turned up a few times. The chain uses TRBV6-1 and TRBJ1-3, with D maybe TRBD1 (6 bases). CDR1 and CDR2 from the germline V gene are MNHNS and SASEGT. CDR3 length: 13 residues. The ends were cut back, 3 bases at V and 5 bases at J, with 8 bases in the middle. The CDR3 sequence: CASSDGTRNTIYF. The CDR3 nucleotides read TGTGCCAGCAGTGACGGGACACGAAACACCATATATTTT.

There are a few counts of this clone. The V call is TRBV4-1, the J call TRBJ1-3; possibly TRBD1 for D (5 bases). The germline V gene has CDR1 MGHRA and CDR2 YSYEKL. This CDR3 is built from 19 residues. Trimming cost V 0 bases and J 0 bases, with 18 bases left between them. The CDR3 loop is CASSQDAQLGEDSGNTIYF. DNA for the CDR3: TGCGCCAGCAGCCAAGATGCCCAGCTAGGGGAAGACTCTGGAAACACCATATATTTT.

The J gene is TRBJ1-1, the V gene TRBV19, with D unresolved. CDR1 LNHDA and CDR2 SQIVND come from the germline V gene (reference sequence). V shed 2 bases and J shed 3 bases, with 7 bases lying between them. The CDR3 is made up of 13 amino acids. The CDR3: CASSISGDTEAFF. As DNA, the CDR3 is TGTGCCAGTAGTATATCAGGTGACACTGAAGCTTTCTTT.

V gene TRBV10-1 combines with J gene TRBJ1-2, with a possible D match to TRBD1 (5 bases). The V end was cut by 5 bases, the J end by 8 bases, with 15 bases between. CDR1 WNHNN and CDR2 SYGVQD come from the germline V gene (reference sequence). The CDR3 loop spans 13 amino acids. The CDR3: CASSNRRTKGYTF. CDR3 nucleotides: TGCGCCAGCAGTAATCGCCGGACAAAAGGCTACACCTTC.

The chain combines TRBV14 with TRBJ2-1; the D is unclear. The V and J ends lost 4 bases and 7 bases respectively, with 11 bases between them. The germline gives CDR1 SGHDN, CDR2 FVKESK. CDR3 length: 13 residues. DNA of the CDR3: TGTGCCAGCAGCCCCAATGACGGGAATGAGCAGTTCTTC. Translation gives CASSPNDGNEQFF.

The chain uses TRBV11-2 and TRBJ2-7; a possible D gene is TRBD1 (5 bases). Trimming cost V 1 base and J 6 bases, with 10 bases left between them. Looked up from germline, CDR1 is SGHAT and CDR2 is FQNNGV. The CDR3 covers 13 residues. In DNA form, the CDR3 reads TGTGCCAGCAGCTTAGGGGGCCTCCGCGAGCAGTACTTC. Protein: CASSLGGLREQYF.

The chain carries TRBV19 and TRBJ2-7, with 7 bases identical to TRBD1. The junction had 17 bases not matched to a gene; V was cut back by 5 bases and J by 4 bases. CDR3 length: 17 residues. CDR1 is LNHDA, CDR2 SQIVND, per germline (reference sequence). CDR3 coding DNA: TGTGCCAGTAGTCCTACCTTCGGGACAGAAAATTTTTACGAGCAGTACTTC. It is translated as CASSPTFGTENFYEQYF.

This sequence joins TRBV2 and TRBJ1-6; 8 nucleotides match TRBD1. In germline, CDR1 is SNHLY, CDR2 FYNNEI. The V gene end was trimmed by 5 bases and the J gene end by 1 base; junction bases not matched to a gene: 10. The CDR3 covers 18 residues. CDR3: CASSRTGRALSYNSPLHF. Written as DNA, the CDR3 is TGTGCCAGCAGTAGGACAGGGCGGGCCCTTTCCTATAATTCACCCCTCCACTTT.

This clone was recorded only once. This chain connects TRBV19 to TRBJ2-5; possible D gene TRBD1, 6 bases. CDR1 and CDR2 (germline): LNHDA, SQIVND (reference sequence). This CDR3 contains 12 residues. Trimming removed 11 bases at V and 2 bases at J, with 12 bases between. The CDR3: CASGVGQETQYF. The CDR3 bases are TGTGCCTCAGGGGTTGGGCAAGAGACCCAGTACTTC.

V and J are TRBV5-1 and TRBJ2-7; TRBD2 agrees at 8 bases. Trimming cost V 3 bases and J 6 bases; bases outside gene matches: 5. Germline V gene sequence: CDR1 SGHRS, CDR2 YFSETQ. This CDR3 comprises 13 residues. CDR3 region: CASSSGGVGEQYF. The CDR3 DNA reads TGCGCCAGCAGCTCCGGGGGGGTTGGCGAGCAGTACTTC.

The V call is TRBV7-9, the J call TRBJ2-3; tentative D call: TRBD2 (6 bases). Looked up from germline, CDR1 is SEHNR and CDR2 is FQNEAQ (reference sequence). The length of the CDR3 is 13 residues. Trimming removed 0 bases from V and 11 bases from J, with 12 bases in between. The CDR3 loop is CASSLAVSGGQYF. The CDR3 bases are TGTGCCAGCAGCTTAGCGGTTAGCGGCGGGCAGTATTTT.

The rearrangement joins TRBV4-1 to TRBJ1-4; no reliable D call. The length of the CDR3 is 15 residues. V shed 0 bases and J shed 4 bases, with 9 bases lying between them. Germline assignment: CDR1 MGHRA and CDR2 YSYEKL. DNA for the CDR3: TGCGCCAGCAGCCAAGATTCGAGTTTTAATGAAAAACTGTTTTTT. It is translated as CASSQDSSFNEKLFF.

The chain recombines TRBV29-1 with TRBJ2-1; perhaps TRBD2 as D (5 bases). Trimming stripped 8 bases from V and 0 bases from J, with 11 bases between. Germline assignment: CDR1 SQVTM and CDR2 ANQGSEA. This CDR3 is built from 13 residues. The CDR3 DNA follows: TGCAGCACTAGGGAGTCCTCCTACAATGAGCAGTTCTTC. Its translation is CSTRESSYNEQFF.

CDR3 in amino acids: CAIKENRGPSDGYTF. For the CDR3, the DNA is TGTGCCATCAAGGAGAACAGGGGGCCCAGCGATGGCTACACCTTC. The rearrangement links TRBV10-3 to TRBJ1-2; 9 nucleotides agree with TRBD1. V dropped 7 bases and J dropped 6; count of bases not matched to a gene: 12. This CDR3 region has 15 residues. Germline loops: CDR1 ENHRY, CDR2 SYGVKD.

This rearrangement joins TRBV7-9 to TRBJ2-2; 9 bases agree with TRBD1. CDR1 SEHNR and CDR2 FQNEAQ come from the germline V gene (reference sequence). V dropped 4 bases and J dropped 2; count of bases not matched to a gene: 5. CDR3 length equals 16 residues. Written as DNA, the CDR3 is TGTGCCAGCAGCTCCCCCACAGGGGGCAACACCGGGGAGCTGTTTTTT. It codes for CASSSPTGGNTGELFF.

The gene calls are TRBV13 and TRBJ1-2; the D gene is possibly TRBD1 (6 bases). Germline assignment: CDR1 PRHDT and CDR2 FYEKMQ (reference sequence). The CDR3 totals 18 residues. V lost 6 bases, J lost 5 bases, and 28 bases lay in between. The DNA of the CDR3 is TGTGCCAGCAGTCCCATCACCAAGCACGGGACACCTTGTTATGGCTACACCTTC. As protein: CASSPITKHGTPCYGYTF.

The chain carries TRBV1 and TRBJ1-5; TRBD1, the table's D call, lacks a check against the DNA. TRBV1 is a listed pseudogene. This CDR3 comprises 15 residues. The CDR3 bases are TGCACCAGCAGCCAAAAGACAGGGCAGAATCAGCCCCAGCATTTT. Protein product: CTSSQKTGQNQPQHF.

A word on this clone: Other DNA sequences in the sample encode the same CDR3. The V and J genes are TRBV18 and TRBJ1-2, with TRBD1 identical over 7 bases. The germline gives CDR1 KGHSH, CDR2 LQKENI. The V and J ends lost 2 bases and 3 bases, in that order; junction bases with no gene match: 0. The CDR3 has 13 amino acids. CDR3 sequence (DNA): TGTGCCAGCTCACCAGACAGGGACTATGGCTACACCTTC. This sequence encodes CASSPDRDYGYTF.

The chain has TRBV2 and TRBJ1-5; tentative D call: TRBD1 (6 bases). Germline CDR1 and CDR2: SNHLY and FYNNEI. With 3 bases removed from V and 2 bases from J, the gap between germline ends came to 11 bases. CDR3 length equals 15 residues. The CDR3 DNA reads TGTGCCAGCAGTGAGGGGGGGGCTCGCAATCAGCCCCAGCATTTT. It translates to CASSEGGARNQPQHF. Combining the CDR3 with reference TRBV2 and TRBJ1-5 gives the whole variable domain EPEVTQTPSHQVTQMGQEVILRCVPISNHLYFYWYRQILGQKVEFLVSFYNNEISEKSEIFDDQFSVERPDGSNFTLKIRSTKLEDSAMYFCASSEGGARNQPQHFGDGTRLSIL.

The chain has TRBV28 and TRBJ1-5; D remains unclear. The V gene lost 6 bases and the J gene lost 0 bases, with 12 bases spanning the gap. Germline CDR1 is MDHEN and CDR2 is SYDVKM. The CDR3 extends over 15 amino acids. The CDR3 nucleotides read TGTGCCAGCAGCCGACAAATTTATAGCAATCAGCCCCAGCATTTT. The encoded protein is CASSRQIYSNQPQHF.